This entry describes one T cell receptor (beta chain). Its specificity is not known. The data originate from a study of T cell responses to AZD1222 COVID-19 vaccine. Study conclusions and caveats: The donor cohort was predominantly white British with a female majority, and clonal diversity may have been underestimated.

Repertoires were generated with immunoSEQ multiplex PCR, while TCRdb's copy carries only in-frame clones and drops some. Altogether over 150,000 clones are present, 70% to 90% being singletons, with the ten largest covering 0.85% to 1.1%. The CDR3 contains 15 residues. Germline assignment: CDR1 SGHRS and CDR2 YFSETQ. The V segment lost 4 bases and the J segment 7 bases; nucleotides outside the gene matches: 4. The sequence derives from an adult who received the AZD1222 COVID-19 vaccine. The sequencing used peripheral blood, collected 28 days after the second AZD1222 dose. The chain carries TRBV5-1 and TRBJ1-6; the match to TRBD1 covers 11 bases. CDR3 sequence (DNA): TGCGCCAGCAGCGAGGGACAGGGGGGCAATTCACCCCTCCACTTT. It codes for CASSEGQGGNSPLHF.